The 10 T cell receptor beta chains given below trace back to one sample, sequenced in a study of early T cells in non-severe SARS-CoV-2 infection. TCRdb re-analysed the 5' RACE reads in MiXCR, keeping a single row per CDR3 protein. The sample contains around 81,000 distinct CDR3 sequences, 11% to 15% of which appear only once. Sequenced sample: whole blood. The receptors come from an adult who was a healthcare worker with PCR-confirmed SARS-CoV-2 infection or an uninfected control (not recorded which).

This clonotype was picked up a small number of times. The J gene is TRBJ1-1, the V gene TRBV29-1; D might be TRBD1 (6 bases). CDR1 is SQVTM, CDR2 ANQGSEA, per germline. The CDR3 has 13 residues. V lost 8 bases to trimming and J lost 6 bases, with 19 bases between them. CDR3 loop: CSSLRGEGAEAFF. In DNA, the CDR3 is TGCAGCTCTCTCAGGGGAGAGGGAGCTGAAGCTTTCTTT.

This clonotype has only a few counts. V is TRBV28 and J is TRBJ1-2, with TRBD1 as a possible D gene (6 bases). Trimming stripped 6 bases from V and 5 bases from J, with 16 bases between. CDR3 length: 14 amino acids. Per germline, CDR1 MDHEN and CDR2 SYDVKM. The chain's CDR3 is CASSPAGAMYGYTF. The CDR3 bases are TGTGCCAGCAGCCCCGCGGGGGCGATGTATGGCTACACCTTC.

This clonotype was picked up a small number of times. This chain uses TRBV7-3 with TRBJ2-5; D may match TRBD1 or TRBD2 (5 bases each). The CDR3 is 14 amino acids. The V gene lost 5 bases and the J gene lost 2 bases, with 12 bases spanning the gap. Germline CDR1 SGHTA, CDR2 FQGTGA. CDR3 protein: CASSPNGAQETQYF. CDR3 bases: TGTGCCAGCAGCCCAAACGGGGCACAAGAGACCCAGTACTTC. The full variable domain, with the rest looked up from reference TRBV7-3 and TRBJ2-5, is GAGVSQTPSNKVTEKGKYVELRCDPISGHTALYWYRQSLGQGPEFLIYFQGTGAADDSGLPNDRFFAVRPEGSVSTLKIQRTERGDSAVYLCASSPNGAQETQYFGPGTRLLVL.

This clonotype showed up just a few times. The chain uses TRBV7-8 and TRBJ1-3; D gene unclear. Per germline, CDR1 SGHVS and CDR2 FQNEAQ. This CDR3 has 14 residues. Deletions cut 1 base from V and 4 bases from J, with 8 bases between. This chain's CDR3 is CASSLGGNGNTIYF. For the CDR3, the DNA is TGTGCCAGCAGCTTAGGAGGGAACGGAAACACCATATATTTT.

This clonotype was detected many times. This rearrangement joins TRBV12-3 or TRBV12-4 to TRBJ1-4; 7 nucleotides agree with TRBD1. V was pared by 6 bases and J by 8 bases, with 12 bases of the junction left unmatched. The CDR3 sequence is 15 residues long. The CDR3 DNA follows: TGTGCCAGCAGGCATAGCGGGACAGTGAAAGAAAAACTGTTTTTT. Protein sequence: CASRHSGTVKEKLFF.

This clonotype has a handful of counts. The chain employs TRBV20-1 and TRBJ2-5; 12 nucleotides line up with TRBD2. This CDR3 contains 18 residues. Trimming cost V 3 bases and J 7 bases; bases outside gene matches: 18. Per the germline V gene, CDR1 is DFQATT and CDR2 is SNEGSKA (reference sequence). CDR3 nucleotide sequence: TGCAGTGCTAGTTGGGCTAGCGGGGGGGCTGCACCCATCGGGACCCAGTACTTC. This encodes CSASWASGGAAPIGTQYF.

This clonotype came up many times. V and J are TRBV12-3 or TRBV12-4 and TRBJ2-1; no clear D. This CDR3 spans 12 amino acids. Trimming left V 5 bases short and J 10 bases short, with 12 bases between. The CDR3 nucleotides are TGTGCCAGCAGTCCCTCCGTTGAGGAGCAGTTCTTC. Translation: CASSPSVEEQFF.

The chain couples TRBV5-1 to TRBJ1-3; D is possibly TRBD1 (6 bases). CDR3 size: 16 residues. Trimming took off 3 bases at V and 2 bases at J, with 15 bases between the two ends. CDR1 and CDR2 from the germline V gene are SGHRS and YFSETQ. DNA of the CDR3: TGCGCCAGCAGCTCCCGGACCGGGGGCACTGGAAACACCATATATTTT. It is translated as CASSSRTGGTGNTIYF.

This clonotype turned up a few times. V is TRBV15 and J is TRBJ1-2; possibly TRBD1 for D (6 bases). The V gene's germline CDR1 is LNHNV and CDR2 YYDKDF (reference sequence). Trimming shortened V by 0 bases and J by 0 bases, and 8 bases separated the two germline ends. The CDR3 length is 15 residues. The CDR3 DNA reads TGTGCCACCAGCAGAGATCGGACAGCTAACTATGGCTACACCTTC. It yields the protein CATSRDRTANYGYTF. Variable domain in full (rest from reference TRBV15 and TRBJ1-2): DAMVIQNPRYQVTQFGKPVTLSCSQTLNHNVMYWYQQKSSQAPKLLFHYYDKDFNNEADTPDNFQSRRPNTSFCFLDIRSPGLGDTAMYLCATSRDRTANYGYTFGSGTRLTVV.

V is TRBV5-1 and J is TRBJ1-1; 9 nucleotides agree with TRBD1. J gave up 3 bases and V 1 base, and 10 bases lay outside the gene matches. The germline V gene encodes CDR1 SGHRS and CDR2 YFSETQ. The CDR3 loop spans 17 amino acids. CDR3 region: CASSLNPGTGRYTEAFF. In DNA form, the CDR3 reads TGCGCCAGCAGCTTGAACCCCGGGACAGGGAGGTACACTGAAGCTTTCTTT.